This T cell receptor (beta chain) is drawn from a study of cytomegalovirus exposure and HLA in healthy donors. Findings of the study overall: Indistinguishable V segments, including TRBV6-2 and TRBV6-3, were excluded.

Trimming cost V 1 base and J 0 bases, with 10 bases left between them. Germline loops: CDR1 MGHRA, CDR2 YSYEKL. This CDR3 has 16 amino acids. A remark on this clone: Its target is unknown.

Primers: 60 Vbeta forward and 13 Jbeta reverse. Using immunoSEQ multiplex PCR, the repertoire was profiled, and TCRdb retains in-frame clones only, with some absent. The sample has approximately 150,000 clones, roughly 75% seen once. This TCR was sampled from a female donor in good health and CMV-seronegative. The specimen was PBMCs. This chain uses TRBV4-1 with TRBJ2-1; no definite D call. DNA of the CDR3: TGCGCCAGCAGCCAAGGTCCCTCTAGCTCCTACAATGAGCAGTTCTTC. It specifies CASSQGPSSSYNEQFF.